Reported below is one TCR beta chain. What it binds is not known. Germline V gives CDR1 LNHDA, CDR2 SQIVND (reference sequence). CDR3 length equals 15 residues. The junction had 8 bases not matched to a gene; V was cut back by 4 bases and J by 5 bases. The data stem from a study of shared clonotypes between healthy human individuals. Overall study: Each donor contributed plates that comprised three CD4 naive, three CD4 memory, two CD8 naive and one CD8 memory. Study findings and constraints: A reduction in generation probabilities was seen for non-shared clonotypes relative to those shared by all four donors.

Libraries were prepared by immunoSEQ multiplex PCR; TCRdb keeps only in-frame clonotypes and omits some of them. The repertoire holds approximately 2.1 million clones, with 80% to 95% as singletons. This chain uses TRBV19 with TRBJ2-7; TRBD1 matches at 10 bases. Sequenced material: naive CD4+ T cells from PBMCs. The subset here: CD45RA+ positively selected. This clonotype originated in a man between 18 and 29 years old in good health. Some clones in this sample may be carry-over from other donors' samples. CDR3 nucleotides: TGTGCCAGTAGTACTAGGACAGGGGGGGTGGACGAGCAGTACTTC. Residues: CASSTRTGGVDEQYF.